The sequence of this T cell receptor (beta chain) was determined in a study of type 1 regulatory T cells. TCRdb called the reads again in MiXCR, with one record for every CDR3 protein. The data hold about 67,000 distinct CDR3 sequences, with about 50% observed a single time. V gave up 4 bases and J gave up 4 bases, with 10 bases separating them. There are 13 residues in the CDR3. From germline, CDR1 is SGHTA and CDR2 FQGNSA. Notes on this clonotype: Its target is not known.

The chain links TRBV7-2 to TRBJ1-2; D perhaps matches TRBD1 (6 bases). The sequenced sample consisted of cultured non-Tr1 T cells, either the whole culture or a sorted T cell fraction (not recorded which). This receptor was obtained from a human donor in good health. The CDR3 bases are TGTGCCAGCAGCTCGGGACAAACCTATGGCTACACCTTC. It yields the protein CASSSGQTYGYTF.